The clone carrying this T cell receptor beta chain appeared many times. Its antigen is currently unknown. After removal of 5 bases from V and 0 bases from J, the junction contained 3 bases not matched to a gene. CDR1 and CDR2 (germline): DFQATT, SNEGSKA (reference sequence). This CDR3 has 13 amino acids. The data belong to a study of T-cell memory formation after mild COVID-19. TCRdb used MiXCR to reprocess the 5' RACE reads, holding one entry per CDR3 protein. The table includes hundreds of thousands of distinct CDR3 sequences, over 20% detected once. Study conclusions and caveats: Cross-reactive memory apparently joined, as some responding clones appeared in pre-infection memory.

The clonotype comes from an adult woman who had mild COVID-19 (a few samples of this study predate the infection). Cell type and time point are not known. V is TRBV20-1 and J is TRBJ1-2; 7 nucleotides agree with TRBD1. The specimen sequenced was PBMCs or a T cell subset sorted from them (not recorded which). CDR3 residues: CSARDRSNYGYTF. CDR3 nucleotides: TGCAGTGCTCGGGACAGATCTAACTATGGCTACACCTTC.